These T cell receptor beta chains were read from a single sample in a study of T cell responses to AZD1222 COVID-19 vaccine. Produced via immunoSEQ multiplex PCR; TCRdb's table is partial and in-frame only. The sample includes more than 75,000 clones, roughly 90% of them seen just once. Material: peripheral blood, obtained 28 days after the second AZD1222 dose. Receptors were obtained from an adult who received the AZD1222 COVID-19 vaccine. The CDR3 runs from the conserved cysteine through the conserved F or W. D genes are given only for firm matches. Clone size is given for some rows only: seen once, a few or many times, or a class if the clone is expanded.

size: -; V: TRBV4-2; J: TRBJ2-1; D: TRBD2; DNA: TGTGCCAGCAGCCAAGAATCTAGCGGAACCTACAATGAGCAGTTCTTC; CDR3: CASSQESSGTYNEQFF
size: -; V: TRBV19; J: TRBJ1-2; D: TRBD1; DNA: TGTGCCAGTAGTGCGAACAGGGGGCGTTACTATGGCTACACCTTC; CDR3: CASSANRGRYYGYTF
size: -; V: TRBV5-4; J: TRBJ2-7; D: -; DNA: TGTGCCAGCGTCGGAGAGGGCTACGAGCAGTACTTC; CDR3: CASVGEGYEQYF
size: -; V: TRBV24-1; J: TRBJ2-7; D: TRBD2; DNA: TGTGCCACCAGTGATTCGTCGACTAGCTTCCACGAGCAGTACTTC; CDR3: CATSDSSTSFHEQYF
size: -; V: TRBV7-3; J: TRBJ2-2; D: -; DNA: TGTGCCAGCAGCCCGGAACTAGGAGGGCTGTTTTTT; CDR3: CASSPELGGLFF
size: -; V: TRBV6-5; J: TRBJ1-1; D: -; DNA: TGTGCCACCTCCCTACAGGGAGGAAACACTGAAGCTTTCTTT; CDR3: CATSLQGGNTEAFF
size: -; V: TRBV18; J: TRBJ1-5; D: -; DNA: TGTGCCAGCTCACCAGGGTTGAGGAGCAATCAGCCCCAGCATTTT; CDR3: CASSPGLRSNQPQHF
size: -; V: TRBV2; J: TRBJ2-5; D: -; DNA: TGTGCCAGCATTAAGACGGGGGCGACGGGGTACCAAGAGACCCAGTACTTC; CDR3: CASIKTGATGYQETQYF
size: -; V: TRBV6-2/TRBV6-3; J: TRBJ1-1; D: -; DNA: TGTGCCAGCAGCAGGGGACAGAACACTGAAGCTTTCTTT; CDR3: CASSRGQNTEAFF
size: -; V: TRBV23-1; J: TRBJ2-6; D: TRBD2; DNA: TGCGCCAGCAGTCAATTCCCACTAGCGGGAGACATTGGGGCCAACGTCCTGACTTTC; CDR3: CASSQFPLAGDIGANVLTF
size: few; V: TRBV7-6; J: TRBJ1-6; D: TRBD1; DNA: TGTGCCAGCAGCTTAGCACCGGACAGGGGGAATTCACCCCTCCACTTT; CDR3: CASSLAPDRGNSPLHF
size: once; V: TRBV6-5; J: TRBJ1-1; D: -; DNA: TGTGCCAGCAGTTACTCCCCCGGCACTGAAGCTTTCTTT; CDR3: CASSYSPGTEAFF
size: -; V: TRBV12-3/TRBV12-4; J: TRBJ1-2; D: -; DNA: TGTGCCAGCAGTTTAACGGCAGTTGGCTACACCTTC; CDR3: CASSLTAVGYTF
size: -; V: TRBV5-1; J: TRBJ1-1; D: TRBD1; DNA: TGCGCCTCCACCCCATCCAAGGGACAGGGGAAGTTGGGCACTGAAGCTTTCTTT; CDR3: CASTPSKGQGKLGTEAFF
size: -; V: TRBV5-1; J: TRBJ1-5; D: TRBD1; DNA: TGCGCCAGCAGACAGGGGGCCGGCGGCAATCAGCCCCAGCATTTT; CDR3: CASRQGAGGNQPQHF
size: -; V: TRBV19; J: TRBJ2-4; D: -; DNA: TGTGCCAGTAGTATGCGGTCAATAGGAGCCAAAAACATTCAGTACTTC; CDR3: CASSMRSIGAKNIQYF
size: -; V: TRBV5-4; J: TRBJ1-1; D: TRBD1; DNA: TGTGCCAGCAGCCCTGGGACAGGTGAAGCTTTCTTT; CDR3: CASSPGTGEAFF
size: -; V: TRBV15; J: TRBJ1-2; D: -; DNA: TGTGCCACCAGCGAGCCAAACTATGGCTACACCTTC; CDR3: CATSEPNYGYTF
size: -; V: TRBV5-4; J: TRBJ2-7; D: -; DNA: TGTGCCAGCAGCAGCATCACAGGGTCGGGCGAGCAGTACTTC; CDR3: CASSSITGSGEQYF
size: -; V: TRBV7-9; J: TRBJ1-5; D: -; DNA: TGTGCCAGCAGCCGAGACAGCAATCAGCCCCAGCATTTT; CDR3: CASSRDSNQPQHF
size: -; V: TRBV5-1; J: TRBJ2-1; D: -; DNA: TGCGCCAGCAGCTTGTCGGTTCAGTCCTACAATGAGCAGTTCTTC; CDR3: CASSLSVQSYNEQFF
size: -; V: TRBV19; J: TRBJ1-4; D: -; DNA: TGTGCCAGTAGTATTAGAGGATCCGGGACTAATGAAAAACTGTTTTTT; CDR3: CASSIRGSGTNEKLFF
size: few; V: TRBV7-9; J: TRBJ2-6; D: -; DNA: TGTGCCAGCAGCTTAGCTTTCTCTGGGGCCAACGTCCTGACTTTC; CDR3: CASSLAFSGANVLTF
size: once; V: TRBV7-9; J: TRBJ1-5; D: -; DNA: TGTGCCAGCAGCCCAGGTCGCCGTATAGATCAGCCCCAGCATTTT; CDR3: CASSPGRRIDQPQHF
size: -; V: TRBV25-1; J: TRBJ1-2; D: TRBD1; DNA: TGTGCCAGCAGTGAACGGGACAGGGCATCGGGGGGCTACACCTTC; CDR3: CASSERDRASGGYTF
size: -; V: TRBV12-3/TRBV12-4; J: TRBJ1-1; D: TRBD1; DNA: TGTGCCAGCACCCCGGACAGGGTTACTGAAGCTTTCTTT; CDR3: CASTPDRVTEAFF
size: -; V: TRBV2; J: TRBJ2-3; D: TRBD2; DNA: TGTGCCAGCAGTGAAGCTAGGACTAGCGGAGCAGATACGCAGTATTTT; CDR3: CASSEARTSGADTQYF
size: -; V: TRBV7-2; J: TRBJ2-7; D: -; DNA: TGTGCCAGCAGCTTAGGGCAGGGACTCAGAGGCTACGAGCAGTACTTC; CDR3: CASSLGQGLRGYEQYF
size: -; V: TRBV6-6; J: TRBJ1-1; D: -; DNA: TGTGCCAGCAGTTACTCGTCACAAGGGGCCACTGAAGCTTTCTTT; CDR3: CASSYSSQGATEAFF
size: -; V: TRBV5-8; J: TRBJ1-1; D: TRBD1; DNA: TGTGCCAGTATCCCGGGACAGGGGAGAGTGAACACTGAAGCTTTCTTT; CDR3: CASIPGQGRVNTEAFF
size: -; V: TRBV2; J: TRBJ2-6; D: -; DNA: TGTGCCAGCAGTGAAAGTTCACACTCTGGGGCCAACGTCCTGACTTTC; CDR3: CASSESSHSGANVLTF
size: -; V: TRBV28; J: TRBJ1-2; D: -; DNA: TGTGCCAGCAGTTTAGGGCGCTATGGCTACACCTTC; CDR3: CASSLGRYGYTF
size: -; V: TRBV29-1; J: TRBJ2-1; D: TRBD2; DNA: TGCAGCTCTACATCTAGCGGGAGCTACAATGAGCAGTTCTTC; CDR3: CSSTSSGSYNEQFF
size: once; V: TRBV12-3/TRBV12-4; J: TRBJ2-7; D: -; DNA: TGTGCCAGCAGTTTAAGAATCGGCGAGCAGTACTTC; CDR3: CASSLRIGEQYF
size: large; V: TRBV6-2/TRBV6-3; J: TRBJ2-5; D: TRBD2; DNA: TGTGCCAGCAGTTCCGGGACTAGCGTAGAGACCCAGTACTTC; CDR3: CASSSGTSVETQYF
size: -; V: TRBV27; J: TRBJ1-2; D: -; DNA: TGTGCCAGCAGTCCCGGTAACTATGGCTACACCTTC; CDR3: CASSPGNYGYTF
size: -; V: TRBV2; J: TRBJ2-5; D: -; DNA: TGTGCCAGCAGTGTCTGGGAAGAGACCCAGTACTTC; CDR3: CASSVWEETQYF
size: -; V: TRBV27; J: TRBJ2-3; D: TRBD1; DNA: TGTGCCAGCAGACCGGGACAGGGAGGCCCAGATACGCAGTATTTT; CDR3: CASRPGQGGPDTQYF
size: -; V: TRBV27; J: TRBJ1-6; D: -; DNA: TGTGCCAGCAGTTTTAAGGAGAGAAATTCACCCCTCCACTTT; CDR3: CASSFKERNSPLHF
size: -; V: TRBV20-1; J: TRBJ2-1; D: -; DNA: TGCAGTGCGAGACCTAGGGGTGAGCAGTTCTTC; CDR3: CSARPRGEQFF
size: hyperexpanded; V: TRBV7-8; J: TRBJ1-1; D: -; DNA: TGTGCCAGCAGCTTAGGGGGCGGGGGTCCTATGAACACTGAAGCTTTCTTT; CDR3: CASSLGGGGPMNTEAFF
size: -; V: TRBV6-1; J: TRBJ2-3; D: TRBD2; DNA: TGTGCCAGCAGTGAAGAGGCAGGGGGTACCCTAGCGGGAGTCCGGGATACGCAGTATTTT; CDR3: CASSEEAGGTLAGVRDTQYF
size: -; V: TRBV3-1/TRBV3-2; J: TRBJ1-2; D: TRBD1; DNA: TGTGCCAGCAGCCCGCTCCGGGACAGCCGGGTTGATGGCTACACCTTC; CDR3: CASSPLRDSRVDGYTF
size: -; V: TRBV29-1; J: TRBJ2-1; D: TRBD2; DNA: TGCAGCGTTGACCCCCTAGCGGGAAGGGAGGGCAATGAGCAGTTCTTC; CDR3: CSVDPLAGREGNEQFF
size: -; V: TRBV15; J: TRBJ1-6; D: -; DNA: TGTGCCACCAGCAGACCTGGACGATATAATTCACCCCTCCACTTT; CDR3: CATSRPGRYNSPLHF
size: once; V: TRBV4-2; J: TRBJ1-2; D: -; DNA: TGTGCCAGCAGCCAAGATGTGGCAGGGCCGAGCTACACCTTC; CDR3: CASSQDVAGPSYTF
size: -; V: TRBV2; J: TRBJ1-4; D: -; DNA: TGTGCCAGCTCACAGCTTAATGAAAAACTGTTTTTT; CDR3: CASSQLNEKLFF
size: -; V: TRBV18; J: TRBJ2-5; D: -; DNA: TGTGCCAGCTCACCCCCGGACTTAGTGGAGACCCAGTACTTC; CDR3: CASSPPDLVETQYF
size: -; V: TRBV11-2; J: TRBJ1-2; D: -; DNA: TGTGCCAGCAGCTTTTCCGCGGGACGTTCTAACTATGGCTACACCTTC; CDR3: CASSFSAGRSNYGYTF
size: few; V: TRBV6-6; J: TRBJ1-1; D: -; DNA: TGTGCCAGCAGAGAGCGGGGCGGGGTAATGAACACTGAAGCTTTCTTT; CDR3: CASRERGGVMNTEAFF
size: -; V: TRBV5-4; J: TRBJ1-1; D: TRBD1; DNA: TGTGCCAGCAGCCCGGGACAGGCGATTAGGTCTGAAGCTTTCTTT; CDR3: CASSPGQAIRSEAFF
size: once; V: TRBV7-2; J: TRBJ2-1; D: -; DNA: TGTGCCAGCAGCCCCTGGAGCGGGCGGAACAATGAGCAGTTCTTC; CDR3: CASSPWSGRNNEQFF
size: -; V: TRBV7-8; J: TRBJ1-1; D: -; DNA: TGTGCCAGCAGGGGGGATGGGACTGAAGCTTTCTTT; CDR3: CASRGDGTEAFF
size: -; V: TRBV7-2; J: TRBJ2-3; D: -; DNA: TGTGCCAGCAGCCTTGACAGCACAGATACGCAGTATTTT; CDR3: CASSLDSTDTQYF
size: -; V: TRBV6-2/TRBV6-3; J: TRBJ2-1; D: TRBD2; DNA: TGTGCCAGCAGTAGCGGGAGGTACAATGAGCAGTTCTTC; CDR3: CASSSGRYNEQFF
size: -; V: TRBV15; J: TRBJ2-7; D: -; DNA: TGTGCCACCAGCAGGGAGGTGTCAGGATACGAGCAGTACTTC; CDR3: CATSREVSGYEQYF
size: -; V: TRBV19; J: TRBJ2-1; D: TRBD2; DNA: TGTGCCAGTAGCCCGACTGGCGGGAGAACCTCTAATGAGCAGTTCTTC; CDR3: CASSPTGGRTSNEQFF
size: -; V: TRBV4-1; J: TRBJ2-4; D: TRBD1; DNA: TGCGCCAGCAGCCTTTTCCTAGCCGGGACAGGGGCCAAAAACATTCAGTACTTC; CDR3: CASSLFLAGTGAKNIQYF
size: once; V: TRBV28; J: TRBJ2-1; D: TRBD2; DNA: TGTGCCAGCAGTAGTACCCTCCTGGGTCCCGGACTAGCGGCCTACAATGAGCAGTTCTTC; CDR3: CASSSTLLGPGLAAYNEQFF
size: -; V: TRBV11-1; J: TRBJ2-1; D: TRBD2; DNA: TGTGCCAGCAGGTTAGCGGGGGGCTACAATGAGCAGTTCTTC; CDR3: CASRLAGGYNEQFF